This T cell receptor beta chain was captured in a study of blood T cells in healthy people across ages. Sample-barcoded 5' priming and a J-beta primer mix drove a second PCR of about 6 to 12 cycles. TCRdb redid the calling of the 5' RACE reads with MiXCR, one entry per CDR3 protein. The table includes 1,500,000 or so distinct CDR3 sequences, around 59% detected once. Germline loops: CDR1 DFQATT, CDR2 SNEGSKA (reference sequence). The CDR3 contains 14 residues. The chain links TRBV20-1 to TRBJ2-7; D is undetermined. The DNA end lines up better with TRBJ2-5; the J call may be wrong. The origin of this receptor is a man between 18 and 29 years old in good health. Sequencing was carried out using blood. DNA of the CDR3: TGCAGTGCTAGAGTTTCGGCAGGCGTCGTGACCCAGTACTTC. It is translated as CSARVSAGVVTQYF.